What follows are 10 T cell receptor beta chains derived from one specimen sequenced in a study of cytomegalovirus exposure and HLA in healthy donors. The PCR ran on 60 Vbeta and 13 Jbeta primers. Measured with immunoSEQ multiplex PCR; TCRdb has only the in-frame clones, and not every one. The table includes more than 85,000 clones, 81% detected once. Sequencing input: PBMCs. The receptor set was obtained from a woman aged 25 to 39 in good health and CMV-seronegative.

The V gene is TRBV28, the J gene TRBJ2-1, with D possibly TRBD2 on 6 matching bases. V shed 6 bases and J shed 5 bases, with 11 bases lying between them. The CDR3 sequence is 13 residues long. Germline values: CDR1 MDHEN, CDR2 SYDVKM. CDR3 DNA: TGTGCCAGCAGGGCGGGACCGGACAATGAGCAGTTCTTC. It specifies CASRAGPDNEQFF.

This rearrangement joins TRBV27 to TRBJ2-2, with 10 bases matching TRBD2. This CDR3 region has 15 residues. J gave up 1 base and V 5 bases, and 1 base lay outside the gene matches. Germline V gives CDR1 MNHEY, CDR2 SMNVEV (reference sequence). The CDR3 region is CASSRTSGNTGELFF. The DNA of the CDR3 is TGTGCCAGCAGTCGGACTAGCGGGAACACCGGGGAGCTGTTTTTT.

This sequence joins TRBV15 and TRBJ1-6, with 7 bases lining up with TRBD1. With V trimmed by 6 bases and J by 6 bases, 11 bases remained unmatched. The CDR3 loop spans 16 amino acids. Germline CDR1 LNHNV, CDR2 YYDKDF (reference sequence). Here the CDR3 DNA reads TGTGCCACCAGTTCCGGGGACAGCGGGTCTAATTCACCCCTCCACTTT. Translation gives CATSSGDSGSNSPLHF. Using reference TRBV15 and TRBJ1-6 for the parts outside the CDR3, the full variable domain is DAMVIQNPRYQVTQFGKPVTLSCSQTLNHNVMYWYQQKSSQAPKLLFHYYDKDFNNEADTPDNFQSRRPNTSFCFLDIRSPGLGDTAMYLCATSSGDSGSNSPLHFGNGTRLTVT.

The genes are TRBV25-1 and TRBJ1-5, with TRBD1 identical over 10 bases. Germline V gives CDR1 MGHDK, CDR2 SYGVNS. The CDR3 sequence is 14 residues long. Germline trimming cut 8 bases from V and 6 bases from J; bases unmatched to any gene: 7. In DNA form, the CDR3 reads TGTGCCAGCGCCCGACAGGGGGCTGGTCAGCCCCAGCATTTT. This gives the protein CASARQGAGQPQHF.

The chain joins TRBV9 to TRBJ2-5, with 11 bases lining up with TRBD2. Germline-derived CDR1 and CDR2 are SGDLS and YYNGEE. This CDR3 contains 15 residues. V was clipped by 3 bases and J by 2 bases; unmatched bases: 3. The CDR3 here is CASSARLAGQETQYF. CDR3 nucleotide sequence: TGTGCCAGCAGCGCTAGACTAGCGGGACAAGAGACCCAGTACTTC. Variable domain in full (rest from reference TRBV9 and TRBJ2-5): DSGVTQTPKHLITATGQRVTLRCSPRSGDLSVYWYQQSLDQGLQFLIQYYNGEERAKGNILERFSAQQFPDLHSELNLSSLELGDSALYFCASSARLAGQETQYFGPGTRLLVL.

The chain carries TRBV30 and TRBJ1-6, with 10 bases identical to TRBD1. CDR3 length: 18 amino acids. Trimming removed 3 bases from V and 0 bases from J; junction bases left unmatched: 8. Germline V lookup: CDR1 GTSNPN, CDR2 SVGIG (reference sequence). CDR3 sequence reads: CAWSDRGRGGSYNSPLHF. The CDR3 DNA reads TGTGCCTGGAGCGACAGGGGGCGGGGCGGCTCCTATAATTCACCCCTCCACTTT.

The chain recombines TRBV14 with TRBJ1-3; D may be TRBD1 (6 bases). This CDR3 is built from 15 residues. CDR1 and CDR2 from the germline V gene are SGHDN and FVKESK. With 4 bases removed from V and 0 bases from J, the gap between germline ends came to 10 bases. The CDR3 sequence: CASSLGQYSGNTIYF. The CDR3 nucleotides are TGTGCCAGCAGCCTCGGACAGTACTCTGGAAACACCATATATTTT.

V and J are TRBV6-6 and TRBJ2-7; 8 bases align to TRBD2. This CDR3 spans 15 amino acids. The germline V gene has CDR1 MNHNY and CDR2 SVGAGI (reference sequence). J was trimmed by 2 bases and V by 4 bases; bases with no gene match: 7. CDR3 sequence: CASSLSSGRAYEQYF. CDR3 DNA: TGTGCCAGCAGTTTATCTAGCGGGCGGGCCTACGAGCAGTACTTC.

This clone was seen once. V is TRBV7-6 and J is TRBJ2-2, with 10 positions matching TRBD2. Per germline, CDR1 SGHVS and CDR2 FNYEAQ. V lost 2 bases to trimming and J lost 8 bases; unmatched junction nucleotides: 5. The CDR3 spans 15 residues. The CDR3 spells CASSLSGLATGELFF. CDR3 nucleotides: TGTGCCAGCAGCTTATCGGGACTAGCGACGGGGGAGCTGTTTTTT.

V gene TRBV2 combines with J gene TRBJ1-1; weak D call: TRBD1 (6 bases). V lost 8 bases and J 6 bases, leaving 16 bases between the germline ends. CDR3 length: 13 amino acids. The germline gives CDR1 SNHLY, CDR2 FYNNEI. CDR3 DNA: TGTGCCAGCTTAAGGACAGTGAGAGCTGAAGCTTTCTTT. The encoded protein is CASLRTVRAEAFF.